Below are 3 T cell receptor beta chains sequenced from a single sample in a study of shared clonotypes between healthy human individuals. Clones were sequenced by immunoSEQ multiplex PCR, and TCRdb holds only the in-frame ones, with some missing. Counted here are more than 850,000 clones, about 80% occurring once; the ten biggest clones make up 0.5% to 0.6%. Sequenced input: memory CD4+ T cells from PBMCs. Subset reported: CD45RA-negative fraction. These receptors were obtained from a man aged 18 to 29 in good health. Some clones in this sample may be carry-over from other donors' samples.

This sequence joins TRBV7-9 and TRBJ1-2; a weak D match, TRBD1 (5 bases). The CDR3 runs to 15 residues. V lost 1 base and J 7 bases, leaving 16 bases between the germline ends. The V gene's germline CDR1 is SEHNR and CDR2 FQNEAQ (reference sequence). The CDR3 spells CASSLVGLAGFGYTF. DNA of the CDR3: TGTGCCAGCAGCTTAGTCGGCTTGGCAGGGTTTGGCTACACCTTC.

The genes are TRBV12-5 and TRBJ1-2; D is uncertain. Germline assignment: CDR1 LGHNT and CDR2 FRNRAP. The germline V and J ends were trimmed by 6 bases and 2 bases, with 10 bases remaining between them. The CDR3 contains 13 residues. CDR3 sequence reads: CASGLPGNYGYTF. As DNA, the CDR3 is TGTGCTAGTGGCCTTCCAGGCAACTATGGCTACACCTTC. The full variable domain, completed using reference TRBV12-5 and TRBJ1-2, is DARVTQTPRHKVTEMGQEVTMRCQPILGHNTVFWYRQTMMQGLELLAYFRNRAPLDDSGMPKDRFSAEMPDATLATLKIQPSEPRDSAVYFCASGLPGNYGYTFGSGTRLTVV.

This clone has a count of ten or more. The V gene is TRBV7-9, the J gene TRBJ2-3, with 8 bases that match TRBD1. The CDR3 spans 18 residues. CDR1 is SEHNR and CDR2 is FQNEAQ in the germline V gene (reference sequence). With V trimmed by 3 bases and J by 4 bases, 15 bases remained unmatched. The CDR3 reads CASSFQGRTGIFADTQYF. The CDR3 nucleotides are TGTGCCAGCAGCTTCCAGGGCCGGACAGGGATTTTTGCAGATACGCAGTATTTT.